The 17 T cell receptor beta chains below come from one sample, sequenced in a study of shared clonotypes between healthy human individuals. Sequencing used immunoSEQ multiplex PCR; TCRdb keeps in-frame clones, though not all of them. This sample carries approximately 2.3 million clones, 85% to 95% of them seen once, and the ten largest clones take 0.35% to 0.5%. Material for sequencing was naive CD4+ T cells from PBMCs. The subset denotes: CD45RA+ positively selected. The receptors here all came from a man aged 18 to 30 in good health. Some clones in this sample may be carry-over from other donors' samples.

The rearrangement joins TRBV28 to TRBJ2-7; 9 positions match TRBD2. The V segment lost 4 bases and the J segment 2 bases; nucleotides outside the gene matches: 6. Germline-derived CDR1 and CDR2 are MDHEN and SYDVKM. This CDR3 has 15 residues. The CDR3 nucleotides are TGTGCCAGCAGTTCAGGGACTAGCAGGGCCTACGAGCAGTACTTC. Its translation is CASSSGTSRAYEQYF.

This clone was picked up one time. J is TRBJ1-5 and V is TRBV5-8; 10 bases are shared with TRBD1. The CDR3 sequence is 18 residues long. In germline, CDR1 is SGHTS, CDR2 YDEGEE. J lost 0 bases, V lost 3 bases, and 9 bases had no gene match. CDR3 nucleotide sequence: TGTGCCAGCAGCTGGGCCGGGACAGGGGACAATAGCAATCAGCCCCAGCATTTT. Protein product: CASSWAGTGDNSNQPQHF.

This chain uses TRBV5-1 with TRBJ1-4; 10 bases agree with TRBD1. CDR3 length: 16 amino acids. J lost 8 bases, V lost 4 bases, and 11 bases had no gene match. Germline loops: CDR1 SGHRS, CDR2 YFSETQ. CDR3 nucleotide sequence: TGCGCCAGCAGCCCATCCCCGGGACAGGGGAGGGAAAAACTGTTTTTT. Protein: CASSPSPGQGREKLFF. Based on the CDR3 plus reference TRBV5-1 and TRBJ1-4, the full variable domain is KAGVTQTPRYLIKTRGQQVTLSCSPISGHRSVSWYQQTPGQGLQFLFEYFSETQRNKGNFPGRFSGRQFSNSRSEMNVSTLELGDSALYLCASSPSPGQGREKLFFGSGTQLSVL.

This clone was recorded once. The V gene is TRBV14, the J gene TRBJ2-7; 8 nucleotides align to TRBD2. CDR3 size: 14 residues. From germline, CDR1 is SGHDN and CDR2 FVKESK. J lost 1 base, V lost 5 bases, and 4 bases had no gene match. CDR3 sequence reads: CASSGRGVSYEQYF. The CDR3 bases are TGTGCCAGCAGCGGGCGGGGGGTTTCCTACGAGCAGTACTTC.

The J gene is TRBJ1-5, the V gene TRBV6-6; 8 bases agree with TRBD1. The length of the CDR3 is 14 residues. The ends lost 2 bases at V and 7 bases at J; junction bases unmatched: 4. Germline values: CDR1 MNHNY, CDR2 SVGAGI (reference sequence). CDR3 DNA sequence: TGTGCCAGCAGTTACCTGACAGGGGAACAGCCCCAGCATTTT. This sequence encodes CASSYLTGEQPQHF.

The V call is TRBV4-1, the J call TRBJ1-2, with 7 bases that match TRBD1. CDR3 length: 14 amino acids. CDR1 is MGHRA and CDR2 is YSYEKL in the germline V gene. Trimming took 3 bases from V and 10 from J; bases not matched to a gene: 11. CDR3 coding DNA: TGCGCCAGCAGCCAGGATCAGGGACAGTATTTCTACACCTTC. It yields the protein CASSQDQGQYFYTF.

The chain links TRBV21-1 to TRBJ2-6; the table calls TRBD2, which could not be checked here. TRBV21-1 is labeled a pseudogene. This CDR3 spans 17 amino acids. In nucleotides, the CDR3 is TGTGCCAGCAGCAGTCCTCTCAGGAGGCCTGGGGCCAACGTCCTGACTTTC. Amino acid sequence: CASSSPLRRPGANVLTF.

V is TRBV28 and J is TRBJ2-1; 7 bases align to TRBD2. V lost 4 bases to trimming and J lost 3 bases; unmatched junction nucleotides: 9. CDR3 length equals 16 residues. Germline assignment: CDR1 MDHEN and CDR2 SYDVKM. CDR3 sequence reads: CASSYKAGAIYNEQFF. CDR3 in DNA: TGTGCCAGCAGTTACAAGGCGGGAGCTATCTACAATGAGCAGTTCTTC.

For the CDR3, the DNA is TGCGCCAGCAGTGAGAGAAGGAAGAACACCGGGGAGCTGTTTTTT. It yields the protein CASSERRKNTGELFF. The gene calls are TRBV10-1 and TRBJ2-2; D unclear. Germline V lookup: CDR1 WNHNN, CDR2 SYGVQD (reference sequence). Between the trimmed V and J ends, which lost 2 bases and 1 base, there was a span of 8 bases. This CDR3 has 15 residues.

The rearrangement links TRBV28 to TRBJ2-7; a weak D match, TRBD2 (5 bases). Germline V CDR1 and CDR2: MDHEN, SYDVKM. The CDR3 consists of 12 residues. V dropped 6 bases and J dropped 4 bases, with 10 bases sitting between them. CDR3 amino acids: CASRRDYYEQYF. Here the CDR3 DNA reads TGTGCCAGCAGGCGAGACTATTACGAGCAGTACTTC.

The rearrangement joins TRBV7-9 to TRBJ2-6; 9 bases are a match to TRBD1. In germline, CDR1 is SEHNR, CDR2 FQNEAQ (reference sequence). V was pared by 5 bases and J by 4 bases, with 9 bases of the junction left unmatched. CDR3 size: 17 residues. CDR3 bases: TGTGCCAGCAGCCGGGGGACAGGGTCAACGGGGGCCAACGTCCTGACTTTC. It specifies CASSRGTGSTGANVLTF.

The table lists this clone with a count of one. J is TRBJ1-4 and V is TRBV28; no reliable D call. Trimming pared 2 bases from V and 6 bases from J, leaving 10 bases between. The germline CDR1 and CDR2 sequences are MDHEN and SYDVKM. CDR3 length: 14 residues. CDR3 sequence: CASSLVNWDEKLFF. As DNA, the CDR3 is TGTGCCAGCAGTTTAGTAAACTGGGATGAAAAACTGTTTTTT.

The chain recombines TRBV25-1 with TRBJ2-2; D unclear. V gave up 4 bases and J gave up 4 bases, with 1 base separating them. This CDR3 comprises 11 residues. Germline lookup yields CDR1 MGHDK and CDR2 SYGVNS. CDR3 nucleotides: TGTGCCAGCAGTGGCACCGGGGAGCTGTTTTTT. It specifies CASSGTGELFF.

This clone was detected only a few times. V gene TRBV19 combines with J gene TRBJ2-6; D is possibly TRBD2 (5 bases). The V and J ends lost 4 bases and 2 bases respectively, with 9 bases between them. The CDR3 sequence is 15 residues long. Germline V gives CDR1 LNHDA, CDR2 SQIVND (reference sequence). The CDR3, as DNA: TGTGCCAGTAGTACTGTGGGAGCTGGGGCCAACGTCCTGACTTTC. This codes for CASSTVGAGANVLTF.

This chain links TRBV7-8 with TRBJ2-2, with TRBD2 matching over 7 bases. CDR1 SGHVS and CDR2 FQNEAQ come from the germline V gene. J lost 0 bases, V lost 5 bases, and 9 bases had no gene match. The CDR3 sequence is 17 residues long. The DNA for the CDR3 is TGTGCCAGCAGCCCATATCTAGCGGACGCGAACACCGGGGAGCTGTTTTTT. Protein sequence: CASSPYLADANTGELFF.

This chain links TRBV10-3 with TRBJ2-5, with TRBD2 matching over 12 bases. V was clipped by 0 bases and J by 5 bases; unmatched bases: 4. Germline assignment: CDR1 ENHRY and CDR2 SYGVKD. The CDR3 runs 16 residues. CDR3 bases: TGTGCCATCAGTGAGTCGACTAGCGGGAGACGGGAGACCCAGTACTTC. Protein sequence: CAISESTSGRRETQYF.

Points on this clone: Other DNA sequences within the sample encode an identical CDR3. The V call is TRBV11-2, the J call TRBJ2-3; 10 positions agree with TRBD1. The CDR3 runs to 14 residues. Germline V gene sequence: CDR1 SGHAT, CDR2 FQNNGV. Trimming cost V 5 bases and J 3 bases; bases outside gene matches: 2. CDR3 DNA: TGTGCCAGCAGCACGGACAGGGGGACAGATACGCAGTATTTT. Its protein is CASSTDRGTDTQYF.